The present entry profiles one TCR beta chain with its context. This clone turned up a few times. Its antigen is currently not known. Within one base of it there is no much larger clone, and no base qualities were kept. Participants in the prospective study were aged roughly 18 to 89 years, lived in about two dozen United States geographic areas, and enrolled through a virtual design. To assign participants to cohorts, the prospective study relied on clinical history that participants themselves reported in a screening survey and a study questionnaire. Recovered participants in ImmuneRACE Cohort 3 were defined by two consecutive negative NP/OP PCR tests, clearance by a healthcare professional, or resolution of symptoms. In the prospective study, whole blood, serum and a nasopharyngeal or oropharyngeal swab were collected from each participant by mobile phlebotomists. Prospective study participants could optionally give additional blood draws and questionnaires over a 2-month period. Prospective study blood samples were shipped either frozen or at room temperature before DNA extraction.

In the germline V gene (reference sequence), CDR1 corresponds to SEHNR and CDR2 to FQNEAQ. At the junction V is shortened by 5 bases and J by 2 bases, with 13 bases in between. From the cysteine up to the phenylalanine, the CDR3 has a length of 14 residues. Only the CDR3 portion is preserved as DNA: 42 bases, with reading frame beginning at the first base. The immunoSEQ Assay, a bias-controlled multiplex PCR, was used to amplify TCRbeta CDR3 regions from genomic DNA. Under the source paper's analysis protocol: Within the assay, amplification of reference gene primers was used to estimate how many nucleated cells each sample contained. To quantify the absolute abundance of each unique TCRbeta CDR3 rearrangement, sequence reads were collapsed and filtered. For each sample, productive Simpson clonality was calculated by taking the square root of Simpson's diversity index across productive rearrangements. In its TCRdb copy, this immuneACCESS table keeps in-frame sequences only and misses some clones. Where compared with another copy, unresolved V genes explain less than half of these, and the others have no known cause. V and J calls and clone size are those listed in that table; D and trimming were worked out from the DNA. The sample records under 250,000 clones, about 84% of which are singletons. The ten largest clones represent approximately 1.8% of the sample.

This specimen belongs to a study of blood T cell repertoires in COVID-19 (dated by TCRdb to about 2020). For the study in its entirety: Samples from collaborators originated in the United States, Italy and Spain and spanned both the acute and convalescent phases of COVID-19. A de-identified subject ID, COVID-19 status, age in years and sex were almost always included in the sample metadata. Subjects who had been exposed to COVID-19, were actively infected with it, or had recovered from it provided the deeply sampled blood TCRbeta repertoires that made up the dataset. HLA class I and class II types, where available, came from metadata supplied by the sample provider rather than from assay-based typing. The repertoires were made available in a free public database intended to serve as a resource for research on the immune response to SARS-CoV-2. The prospective study material was composed of cDNA or gDNA derived from T cells, B-cell-depleted T cells, or PBMCs. Samples were obtained from the ongoing ImmuneRACE study (first 160 participants) and from about 1,300 subjects provided by 6 global collaborators.

What the authors observed across the whole study: The quantity of clinical and demographic metadata differed by source and by participant and was supplied without curation.

The source of this sequence is a man aged 55 to 70 who had recovered from COVID-19. The sequencing sample was made of PBMCs or T cells enriched from blood (not recorded which). The chain is assembled from TRBV7-9 and TRBJ2-7; TRBD2 is a possible D gene, resting on 6 matching bases. The sequence in DNA is TGTGCCAGCAGCCAGGACGGGGGACCCTACGAGCAGTACTTC. This yields the protein CASSQDGGPYEQYF. Reference TRBV7-9 and TRBJ2-7 proteins supply the regions before and after the CDR3; the full variable domain is: DTGVSQNPRHKITKRGQNVTFRCDPISEHNRLYWYRQTLGQGPEFLTYFQNEAQLEKSRLLSDRFSAERPKGSFSTLEIQRTEQGDSAMYLCASSQDGGPYEQYFGPGTRLTVT.